This entry lists 5 T cell receptor beta chains sequenced from one sample in a study of CD8 T cells in Susac syndrome. It was with random hexamers that roughly 0.45 to 1 ug RNA was reverse transcribed. TCRdb re-derived calls from the immunoSEQ multiplex PCR reads in MiXCR, one entry per CDR3 protein. This table holds roughly 120,000 distinct CDR3 sequences, around 94% found once. Sequenced: CD4+ T cells from PBMCs. The receptors derive from a human donor with multiple sclerosis.

The V and J genes are TRBV7-3 and TRBJ2-1; maybe TRBD1 (5 bases). This CDR3 has 13 amino acids. Trimming took 2 bases from V and 8 from J, leaving 10 bases between them. Germline assignment: CDR1 SGHTA and CDR2 FQGTGA. The CDR3 is CASSLRQRDEQFF. CDR3 DNA: TGTGCCAGCAGCTTACGACAGCGCGATGAGCAGTTCTTC.

The gene calls are TRBV28 and TRBJ1-2; maybe TRBD1 (6 bases). Per germline, CDR1 MDHEN and CDR2 SYDVKM. There are 13 residues in the CDR3. V was clipped by 6 bases and J by 4 bases, with 12 bases between them. Here the CDR3 DNA reads TGTGCCAGCAGGGAGGGGGGAACCTATGGCTACACCTTC. It yields the protein CASREGGTYGYTF.

The CDR3 region has the DNA TGTGCCAGCAGCCCGTTTCGGGGAGCCGGGGAGCTGTTTTTT. This codes for CASSPFRGAGELFF. The chain couples TRBV14 to TRBJ2-2, with D perhaps TRBD2 (5 bases). Germline V gene sequence: CDR1 SGHDN, CDR2 FVKESK. The ends were cut back, 4 bases at V and 6 bases at J, with 12 bases in the middle. The length of the CDR3 is 14 residues.

DNA for the CDR3: TGTGCCAGCAGCCAAGGTGCGGTACGCTACACCTTC. This sequence encodes CASSQGAVRYTF. The chain couples TRBV14 to TRBJ1-2; D call uncertain. The CDR3 has 12 residues. Trimming left V 1 base short and J 9 bases short, with 9 bases between. From germline, CDR1 is SGHDN and CDR2 FVKESK.

The chain has TRBV11-3 and TRBJ2-3; 7 bases agree with TRBD1. V shed 6 bases and J 5 bases; nucleotides not matched to a gene: 5. CDR3 size: 13 residues. Per the germline V gene, CDR1 is SGHNT and CDR2 is YENEEA. The CDR3 loop is CASRRTGEDTQYF. The CDR3, as DNA: TGTGCCAGCAGGCGCACAGGGGAAGATACGCAGTATTTT.